These 10 T cell receptor beta chains originate from one sample sequenced in a study of identifying expanded T cells in peripheral blood. Profiled with immunoSEQ multiplex PCR; TCRdb holds only in-frame clones, not every one. Of some 90,000 clones detected, 86% appear once; the ten largest clones hold about 5.6%. Sample: blood. These receptors were collected from a person aged 18-70 years in good health.

The chain couples TRBV6-1 to TRBJ1-2; TRBD1 is a possible D gene (6 bases). This CDR3 region has 16 residues. The ends were cut back, 1 base at V and 4 bases at J, with 16 bases in the middle. Per the germline V gene, CDR1 is MNHNS and CDR2 is SASEGT. CDR3 in DNA: TGTGCCAGCAGTGAAGGCGGGGGCAGCCGGGGCTATGGCTACACCTTC. Translated, it gives CASSEGGGSRGYGYTF.

The chain carries TRBV18 and TRBJ2-7; tentative D call: TRBD2 (5 bases). The germline gives CDR1 KGHSH, CDR2 LQKENI. The V end lost 3 bases, the J end lost 6 bases, and 12 bases lay between the germline ends. The CDR3 spans 13 residues. CDR3: CASSPSGAGEQYF. As DNA, the CDR3 is TGTGCCAGCTCACCGAGCGGTGCGGGCGAGCAGTACTTC.

Only a few counts were recorded for this clone. The V and J genes are TRBV27 and TRBJ1-2; D remains unclear. V was shortened by 5 bases and J by 0 bases, with 16 bases between the two germline ends. Germline assignment: CDR1 MNHEY and CDR2 SMNVEV (reference sequence). This CDR3 is 16 amino acids long. CDR3 sequence (DNA): TGTGCCAGCAGTGCGACCCCGGGCCTAGCTAACTATGGCTACACCTTC. Amino acids: CASSATPGLANYGYTF.

Remarks on this clone: The same CDR3 also results from other DNA sequences found in this sample. V gene TRBV5-6 combines with J gene TRBJ1-2; no reliable D call. CDR3 length: 12 amino acids. V lost 4 bases and J 5 bases, leaving 9 bases between the germline ends. Germline CDR1 and CDR2: SGHDT and YYEEEE. For the CDR3, the DNA is TGTGCCAGCAGCCTGGAGGGATATGGCTACACCTTC. It encodes CASSLEGYGYTF.

The chain has TRBV6-1 and TRBJ2-7; the D gene is possibly TRBD1 (5 bases). The V gene's germline CDR1 is MNHNS and CDR2 SASEGT. V lost 3 bases, J lost 3 bases, and 15 bases lay in between. CDR3 size: 15 residues. The CDR3 nucleotides are TGTGCCAGCAGTGACTCAAGACAGTCGTACTACGAGCAGTACTTC. This gives the protein CASSDSRQSYYEQYF.

The rearrangement uses TRBV29-1 and TRBJ2-3, with D maybe TRBD2 (7 bases). Trimming removed 2 bases from V and 4 bases from J, with 22 bases in between. There are 17 residues in the CDR3. Germline V gene data show CDR1 as SQVTM and CDR2 as ANQGSEA. The CDR3: CSVEPRPRRGLPDTQYF. For the CDR3, the DNA is TGCAGCGTTGAACCGCGACCGAGGCGGGGGCTTCCAGATACGCAGTATTTT.

The J gene is TRBJ2-2, the V gene TRBV6-4; tentative D call: TRBD2 (7 bases). The CDR3 runs to 16 residues. Per the germline V gene, CDR1 is MRHNA and CDR2 is SNTAGT. The V end was cut by 6 bases, the J end by 5 bases, with 19 bases between. This CDR3 reads CASSPWGGLATGELFF. The CDR3 bases are TGTGCCAGCAGCCCTTGGGGGGGCCTCGCGACCGGGGAGCTGTTTTTT.

The chain links TRBV4-1 to TRBJ1-2, with 11 bases that match TRBD1. Germline CDR1 reads MGHRA; CDR2 reads YSYEKL. The CDR3 is 14 amino acids. Unmatched junction bases numbered 1, after V lost 3 bases and J lost 4 bases. CDR3 DNA sequence: TGCGCCAGCAGCCAGGGACAGGGGGTCTATGGCTACACCTTC. It is translated as CASSQGQGVYGYTF.

The rearrangement uses TRBV2 and TRBJ1-2, with 7 nucleotides matching TRBD1. J was trimmed by 8 bases and V by 1 base; bases with no gene match: 7. The CDR3 has 14 residues. CDR1 is SNHLY, CDR2 FYNNEI, per germline. This CDR3 reads CASSEVDRISGYTF. The CDR3 DNA is TGTGCCAGCAGTGAAGTGGACAGGATCTCGGGCTACACCTTC.

This clone was detected once. The V and J genes are TRBV2 and TRBJ1-2; D ambiguous. Trimming took 6 bases from V and 5 from J, leaving 19 bases between them. CDR1 is SNHLY and CDR2 is FYNNEI in the germline V gene. This CDR3 region has 15 residues. The CDR3 reads CASRDLKTATYGYTF. DNA of the CDR3: TGTGCCAGCAGGGATTTAAAGACTGCAACATATGGCTACACCTTC.